This is a list of T cell receptor beta chains from one sample in a study of cytomegalovirus exposure and HLA in healthy donors. The protocol was immunoSEQ multiplex PCR, while the TCRdb copy is restricted to in-frame clones and leaves out a portion. The table lists under 200,000 clones, approximately 81% of them singletons. The sequencing sample was made of PBMCs. These receptors originate from a female donor in good health and CMV-seronegative. Both conserved end residues are part of each CDR3. A D gene is named only where the DNA matches it firmly. Clone size is shown for a subset of rows, as once, few, many or a class of expanded clone.

J | D | size | V | CDR3 | DNA
TRBJ2-1 | NA | NA | TRBV27 | CASAGFYNEQFF | TGTGCCAGCGCAGGGTTCTACAATGAGCAGTTCTTC
TRBJ2-1 | NA | once | TRBV4-3 | CASSQGPTSNNEQFF | TGCGCCAGCAGCCAAGGTCCTACCTCAAACAATGAGCAGTTCTTC
TRBJ2-4 | NA | NA | TRBV6-1 | CASSEAGQLAKNIQYF | TGTGCCAGCAGTGAAGCCGGACAGCTAGCCAAAAACATTCAGTACTTC
TRBJ2-3 | NA | few | TRBV5-1 | CASSSRQGPDTQYF | TGCGCCAGCAGCTCACGGCAGGGCCCAGATACGCAGTATTTT
TRBJ1-1 | TRBD1 | NA | TRBV6-5 | CASSYTQGQGGSAFF | TGTGCCAGCAGTTACACCCAGGGACAGGGAGGGTCAGCTTTCTTT
TRBJ2-2 | NA | NA | TRBV11-2 | CASSDGRGGELFF | TGTGCCAGCAGCGATGGAAGGGGGGGGGAGCTGTTTTTT
TRBJ2-1 | TRBD2 | NA | TRBV29-1 | CSVGQRELGNEQFF | TGCAGCGTTGGCCAGCGGGAGCTCGGCAATGAGCAGTTCTTC
TRBJ2-2 | TRBD2 | NA | TRBV7-9 | CSSSRSGGRTGELFF | TGTTCCAGCAGCCGGTCGGGGGGACGTACCGGGGAGCTGTTTTTT
TRBJ2-1 | TRBD1 | NA | TRBV5-1 | CASRVPGQGVNEQFF | TGCGCCAGCAGGGTCCCGGGACAGGGTGTCAATGAGCAGTTCTTC
TRBJ2-3 | TRBD2 | once | TRBV6-6 | CASSYAREATDTQYF | TGTGCCAGCAGTTACGCGCGGGAGGCCACAGATACGCAGTATTTT
TRBJ2-3 | NA | NA | TRBV4-2 | CASSQVVGQTTDTQYF | TGTGCCAGCAGCCAAGTCGTCGGTCAAACCACAGATACGCAGTATTTT
TRBJ2-7 | NA | NA | TRBV5-1 | CASSLGQRRYYEQYF | TGCGCCAGCAGCTTGGGACAGAGACGCTACTACGAGCAGTACTTC
TRBJ2-7 | NA | NA | TRBV7-9 | CASSSSYRAYEQYF | TGTGCCAGCAGCTCGTCCTACAGGGCCTACGAGCAGTACTTC
TRBJ2-5 | NA | NA | TRBV9 | CASSVGVPETQYF | TGTGCCAGCAGCGTAGGCGTTCCCGAGACCCAGTACTTC
TRBJ2-7 | TRBD2 | NA | TRBV27 | CASSFYPSRAGDLYEQYF | TGTGCCAGCAGTTTTTACCCGTCACGAGCGGGAGACCTCTACGAGCAGTACTTC
TRBJ1-1 | NA | NA | TRBV10-1 | CASSEWPNTEAFF | TGCGCCAGCAGTGAATGGCCTAACACTGAAGCTTTCTTT
TRBJ2-6 | TRBD2 | NA | TRBV7-3 | CASSLTGGESSGANVLTF | TGTGCCAGCAGCTTAACGGGGGGGGAGAGCTCTGGGGCCAACGTCCTGACTTTC
TRBJ2-1 | TRBD1 | NA | TRBV6-5 | CASNPRDRVHNEQFF | TGTGCCAGCAATCCCCGGGACAGGGTCCACAATGAGCAGTTCTTC
TRBJ1-5 | NA | NA | TRBV4-3 | CASSQDREGGGNQPQHF | TGCGCCAGCAGCCAAGACAGGGAGGGGGGTGGCAATCAGCCCCAGCATTTT
TRBJ1-1 | NA | NA | TRBV7-8 | CASSSNRGGSQVPHTRAFF | TGTGCCAGCAGCTCCAATAGAGGGGGATCACAGGTGCCCCACACTAGAGCTTTCTTT
TRBJ2-6 | TRBD2 | once | TRBV28 | CASSSRGGRVSGANVLTF | TGTGCCAGCAGTTCGCGGGGAGGGAGGGTCTCTGGGGCCAACGTCCTGACTTTC
TRBJ2-5 | TRBD2 | NA | TRBV7-9 | CASSLAGGPSTGQETQYF | TGTGCCAGCAGCTTAGCGGGAGGGCCCTCCACGGGCCAAGAGACCCAGTACTTC
TRBJ1-5 | NA | few | TRBV7-2 | CASSPLGGKGQPQHF | TGTGCCAGCAGCCCACTAGGGGGAAAAGGTCAGCCCCAGCATTTT
TRBJ1-1 | NA | NA | TRBV4-1 | CASSPSDRRNTEAFF | TGCGCCAGCAGCCCTTCCGACAGGCGGAACACTGAAGCTTTCTTT
TRBJ1-2 | NA | once | TRBV19 | CASSGLPEGYTF | TGTGCCAGTAGTGGACTCCCGGAGGGCTACACCTTC
TRBJ2-7 | NA | NA | TRBV7-2 | CASSLTLDEQYF | TGTGCCAGCAGCTTAACTTTGGACGAGCAGTACTTC
TRBJ2-3 | TRBD1 | NA | TRBV5-1 | CASSRGQGTDTQYF | TGCGCCAGCAGCCGGGGACAGGGGACAGATACGCAGTATTTT
TRBJ2-7 | NA | NA | TRBV5-4 | CASSFDTSGEQYF | TGTGCCAGCAGTTTCGACACCTCCGGCGAGCAGTACTTC
TRBJ1-3 | NA | NA | TRBV4-1 | CASSQVLQGRGNTIYF | TGCGCCAGCAGCCAAGTTCTCCAAGGGAGAGGAAACACCATATATTTT
TRBJ1-5 | NA | NA | TRBV30 | CAWSGGGNQPQHF | TGTGCCTGGAGTGGGGGGGGCAATCAGCCCCAGCATTTT
TRBJ2-5 | TRBD1 | few | TRBV30 | CAWSQDRVETQYF | TGTGCCTGGAGTCAAGACAGGGTCGAGACCCAGTACTTC
TRBJ1-1 | NA | NA | TRBV6-5 | CASSYPGRGDPAFF | TGTGCCAGCAGTTACCCTGGGCGGGGGGATCCAGCTTTCTTT
TRBJ1-4 | NA | NA | TRBV7-2 | CASSSRLDNNEKLFF | TGTGCCAGCAGCTCCAGGCTGGACAACAATGAAAAACTGTTTTTT
TRBJ2-2 | NA | NA | TRBV4-3 | CASSQADITGELFF | TGCGCCAGCAGCCAAGCAGACATCACCGGGGAGCTGTTTTTT
TRBJ2-5 | NA | few | TRBV6-6 | CASSYSGRDRGTQYF | TGTGCCAGCAGTTACTCAGGGCGGGACCGGGGGACCCAGTACTTC
TRBJ1-2 | NA | NA | TRBV4-3 | CASSQAGVPRGYTF | TGCGCCAGCAGCCAAGCGGGGGTTCCTAGAGGCTACACCTTC
TRBJ2-7 | NA | few | TRBV5-4 | CASRRGDSLASEQYF | TGTGCCAGCAGGCGAGGGGACTCCTTGGCTAGCGAGCAGTACTTC
TRBJ1-5 | NA | NA | TRBV19 | CASTKGPNQPQHF | TGTGCCAGTACGAAGGGGCCGAATCAGCCCCAGCATTTT
TRBJ1-3 | NA | NA | TRBV19 | CASSMGRSPNTIYF | TGTGCCAGTAGTATGGGCAGATCCCCCAACACCATATATTTT
TRBJ2-3 | TRBD2 | NA | TRBV7-2 | CASGLTRGGGTDTQYF | TGTGCCAGCGGTCTTACGCGGGGGGGCGGCACAGATACGCAGTATTTT
TRBJ2-7 | NA | NA | TRBV6-5 | CASSSPDYEQYF | TGTGCCAGCAGCTCCCCAGACTACGAGCAGTACTTC
TRBJ2-3 | TRBD1 | NA | TRBV7-2 | CASSFTGGASTDTQYF | TGTGCCAGCAGCTTTACAGGGGGCGCTAGCACAGATACGCAGTATTTT
TRBJ2-7 | TRBD1 | NA | TRBV7-2 | CASSPDRIAYEQYF | TGTGCCAGCAGTCCGGACAGGATTGCCTACGAGCAGTACTTC
TRBJ1-1 | NA | NA | TRBV5-1 | CASSLTPGHPNTEAFF | TGCGCCAGCAGCTTAACCCCGGGACACCCGAACACTGAAGCTTTCTTT
TRBJ2-7 | TRBD2 | NA | TRBV6-5 | CASSYLASGGEQYF | TGTGCCAGCAGTTATCTTGCTAGCGGGGGTGAGCAGTACTTC
TRBJ2-1 | NA | NA | TRBV2 | CASRARWGTTPNEQFF | TGTGCCAGCAGGGCCAGATGGGGGACAACCCCGAATGAGCAGTTCTTC
TRBJ2-7 | TRBD1 | once | TRBV7-8 | CASSFADREFPYEQYF | TGTGCCAGCAGCTTCGCGGACAGGGAATTCCCCTACGAGCAGTACTTC
TRBJ2-1 | TRBD2 | NA | TRBV29-1 | CSASSGGDYNEQFF | TGCAGCGCATCTAGCGGGGGGGACTACAATGAGCAGTTCTTC
TRBJ1-1 | TRBD1 | NA | TRBV11-2 | CASSAPYGQGGEAFF | TGTGCCAGCAGCGCCCCATACGGACAGGGAGGTGAAGCTTTCTTT
TRBJ1-3 | NA | NA | TRBV5-1 | CASSLGEQPGNTIYF | TGCGCCAGCAGCTTGGGAGAACAGCCTGGAAACACCATATATTTT
TRBJ1-5 | NA | NA | TRBV2 | CASRGGTDAQPQHF | TGTGCCAGCAGGGGGGGTACAGACGCTCAGCCCCAGCATTTT
TRBJ2-1 | NA | NA | TRBV11-3 | CASSLSSSEQFF | TGTGCCAGCAGCTTATCTTCCAGTGAGCAGTTCTTC
TRBJ1-3 | TRBD1 | once | TRBV4-2 | CASSRDRDRGNTIYF | TGTGCCAGCAGCCGAGATCGGGACAGGGGAAACACCATATATTTT